Shown below are 28 T cell receptor beta chains from a single sample sequenced in a study of Ad26.COV2.S vaccination and SARS-CoV-2 variants. The assay was immunoSEQ multiplex PCR, and TCRdb's table has in-frame clones only and misses some. Of about 180,000 clones in the sample, approximately 88% were seen once. Sequences were derived from peripheral blood, sampled after recovery from COVID-19. These receptors were obtained from a human donor who had recovered from COVID-19.

The chain has TRBV7-9 and TRBJ2-7; 14 bases agree with TRBD2. Germline CDR1 is SEHNR and CDR2 is FQNEAQ (reference sequence). Trimming removed 5 bases from V and 5 bases from J; junction bases left unmatched: 5. This CDR3 is built from 15 residues. This CDR3 is CASSRRGLAGDEQYF. The CDR3, as DNA: TGTGCCAGCAGCCGGAGGGGACTAGCGGGAGACGAGCAGTACTTC.

V is TRBV9 and J is TRBJ2-7, with D possibly being TRBD2 (5 bases). Germline CDR1 is SGDLS and CDR2 is YYNGEE. The CDR3 has 14 residues. Trimming left V 0 bases short and J 0 bases short, with 7 bases between. The CDR3 sequence: CASSVGGYSYEQYF. DNA for the CDR3: TGTGCCAGCAGCGTAGGAGGGTACTCCTACGAGCAGTACTTC. The variable domain in full, completed from reference TRBV9 and TRBJ2-7, reads DSGVTQTPKHLITATGQRVTLRCSPRSGDLSVYWYQQSLDQGLQFLIQYYNGEERAKGNILERFSAQQFPDLHSELNLSSLELGDSALYFCASSVGGYSYEQYFGPGTRLTVT.

The CDR3 region is CASSLVMGGAADGNTIYF. CDR3 sequence (DNA): TGCGCCAGCAGCTTGGTAATGGGGGGTGCGGCCGATGGAAACACCATATATTTT. The chain joins TRBV5-1 to TRBJ1-3; D possibly corresponds to TRBD1 (5 bases). This CDR3 is 18 amino acids long. Per germline, CDR1 SGHRS and CDR2 YFSETQ. V lost 0 bases and J lost 3, with 19 bases in between.

This clone came up a few times. The chain employs TRBV27 and TRBJ1-6, with D tentatively TRBD1 (5 bases). Trimming took 3 bases from V and 6 from J, leaving 12 bases between them. The CDR3 is 15 residues long. Germline loops: CDR1 MNHEY, CDR2 SMNVEV (reference sequence). The CDR3 sequence is CASSLAGNFNSPLHF. The CDR3 bases are TGTGCCAGCAGTTTGGCAGGGAATTTTAATTCACCCCTCCACTTT.

As DNA, the CDR3 is TGTGCCAGCAGCCTCGGACTAGCGGGTTCCTACGAGCAGTACTTC. Its protein is CASSLGLAGSYEQYF. The J gene is TRBJ2-7, the V gene TRBV11-2, with 11 bases fitting TRBD2. The CDR3 length is 15 residues. Germline values: CDR1 SGHAT, CDR2 FQNNGV. The J segment lost 1 base and the V segment lost 5 bases, leaving 4 bases of the junction unmatched. Complete variable domain (other parts from reference TRBV11-2 and TRBJ2-7): EAGVAQSPRYKIIEKRQSVAFWCNPISGHATLYWYQQILGQGPKLLIQFQNNGVVDDSQLPKDRFSAERLKGVDSTLKIQPAKLEDSAVYLCASSLGLAGSYEQYFGPGTRLTVT.

This chain links TRBV3-1 (or the pseudogene TRBV3-2) with TRBJ2-7; the D is unclear. V gave up 2 bases and J gave up 6 bases, with 5 bases separating them. Germline assignment: CDR1 LGHDT and CDR2 YNNKEL (reference sequence). CDR3 length: 11 amino acids. CDR3 nucleotide sequence: TGTGCCAGCAGCCAATTGGGCGAGCAGTACTTC. Amino acids: CASSQLGEQYF.

A few counts support this clone. This chain joins TRBV7-9 and TRBJ1-4; TRBD1 matches 10 bases. The V gene's germline CDR1 is SEHNR and CDR2 FQNEAQ (reference sequence). V lost 4 bases, J lost 4 bases, and 9 bases stayed unmatched. The CDR3 runs to 17 residues. CDR3 nucleotide sequence: TGTGCCAGCAGCTCCTCGGGACAGGGGTTGAATAATGAAAAACTGTTTTTT. Protein: CASSSSGQGLNNEKLFF.

This chain connects TRBV6-2 or TRBV6-3 to TRBJ1-6, with 8 bases that match TRBD1. The germline V gene has CDR1 MNHEY and CDR2 SVGEGT. Trimming removed 5 bases from V and 11 bases from J; junction bases left unmatched: 5. The CDR3 contains 13 residues. CDR3 region: CASSTVTGAPLHF. The CDR3 coding sequence is TGTGCCAGCAGTACGGTGACAGGGGCACCCCTCCACTTT.

V and J are TRBV15 and TRBJ1-2; 8 bases match TRBD1. V gave up 5 bases and J gave up 7 bases; unmatched junction bases: 6. Germline values: CDR1 LNHNV, CDR2 YYDKDF (reference sequence). The CDR3 spans 13 residues. The CDR3 protein is CATSRDRPGGYTF. CDR3 bases: TGTGCCACCAGCCGGGACAGGCCGGGTGGCTACACCTTC.

The genes are TRBV19 and TRBJ1-5; D gene ambiguous. Trimming cost V 6 bases and J 5 bases, with 14 bases left between them. The CDR3 consists of 14 residues. From germline, CDR1 is LNHDA and CDR2 SQIVND (reference sequence). The CDR3 loop reads CASRSLMADQPQHF. CDR3 nucleotide sequence: TGTGCCAGTAGATCCCTTATGGCAGATCAGCCCCAGCATTTT. Full variable domain (missing parts from reference TRBV19 and TRBJ1-5): DGGITQSPKYLFRKEGQNVTLSCEQNLNHDAMYWYRQDPGQGLRLIYYSQIVNDFQKGDIAEGYSVSREKKESFPLTVTSAQKNPTAFYLCASRSLMADQPQHFGDGTRLSIL.

This sequence joins TRBV30 and TRBJ1-2, with a possible D match to TRBD1 (5 bases). CDR1 and CDR2 (germline): GTSNPN, SVGIG (reference sequence). The germline V and J ends were trimmed by 2 bases and 2 bases, with 15 bases remaining between them. The CDR3 consists of 15 residues. CDR3 region: CAWSFPAEGNYGYTF. CDR3 bases: TGTGCCTGGAGTTTCCCAGCGGAGGGGAACTATGGCTACACCTTC.

The V call is TRBV4-1, the J call TRBJ1-5; possibly TRBD1 for D (6 bases). This CDR3 region has 14 residues. Trimming removed 4 bases from V and 0 bases from J, with 7 bases in between. From germline, CDR1 is MGHRA and CDR2 YSYEKL. The CDR3 DNA is TGCGCCAGCAGCCGGGACATTAGCAATCAGCCCCAGCATTTT. Translation gives CASSRDISNQPQHF.

This clone came up a few times. This chain joins TRBV18 and TRBJ2-7; D is possibly TRBD1 or TRBD2 (5 bases each). V was cut by 6 bases and J by 4 bases, with 16 bases left in between. CDR3 size: 14 residues. CDR1 is KGHSH and CDR2 is LQKENI in the germline V gene. The CDR3 bases are TGTGCCAGCTCTCGAGGGGCTGCAGGGTACGAGCAGTACTTC. Amino acids: CASSRGAAGYEQYF.

The chain uses TRBV5-1 and TRBJ1-2; TRBD1 is a possible D gene (5 bases). V dropped 4 bases and J dropped 0 bases, with 16 bases sitting between them. The CDR3 totals 16 residues. Germline V gene data show CDR1 as SGHRS and CDR2 as YFSETQ. CDR3 nucleotide sequence: TGCGCCAGCAGCCAGCCGGGGGGGTCCACTAACTATGGCTACACCTTC. Translation: CASSQPGGSTNYGYTF.

The J gene is TRBJ1-2, the V gene TRBV30; D is ambiguous. Per germline, CDR1 GTSNPN and CDR2 SVGIG (reference sequence). The CDR3 has 12 residues. The V end lost 3 bases, the J end lost 6 bases, and 11 bases lay between the germline ends. CDR3 in DNA: TGTGCCTGGAGCCGTGATCCCAATGGCTACACCTTC. This encodes CAWSRDPNGYTF.

This chain uses TRBV11-3 with TRBJ1-1, with D uncertain. The CDR3 runs to 13 residues. V was cut by 5 bases and J by 3 bases, with 10 bases left in between. Germline CDR1 reads SGHNT; CDR2 reads YENEEA. The CDR3 DNA reads as TGTGCCAGCAGCGGTAGAAGGGACACTGAAGCTTTCTTT. The encoded protein is CASSGRRDTEAFF.

The rearrangement links TRBV19 to TRBJ1-4, with D possibly being TRBD1 (5 bases). The V and J ends lost 4 bases and 13 bases respectively, with 16 bases between them. CDR1 LNHDA and CDR2 SQIVND come from the germline V gene (reference sequence). This CDR3 is built from 13 residues. In DNA form, the CDR3 reads TGTGCCAGTAGTAGGAGTCGGGGGTACAGACTGTTTTTT. Amino acids: CASSRSRGYRLFF.

This chain joins TRBV5-1 and TRBJ1-3, with TRBD1 matching 8 bases. Germline CDR1 is SGHRS and CDR2 is YFSETQ. The CDR3 has 14 residues. With 4 bases clipped from V and 4 bases from J, the junction kept 4 bases outside the gene matches. The CDR3 DNA sequence: TGCGCCAGCAGCCCAGGGACAGGAGGAAACACCATATATTTT. Residues: CASSPGTGGNTIYF.

The table lists this clone with a few counts. J is TRBJ1-2 and V is TRBV29-1; perhaps TRBD1 as D (6 bases). The germline V gene has CDR1 SQVTM and CDR2 ANQGSEA. Trimming stripped 7 bases from V and 5 bases from J, with 11 bases between. The CDR3 sequence is 11 residues long. The CDR3 DNA reads as TGCAGCGCTCAGGGGATGTATGGCTACACCTTC. It encodes CSAQGMYGYTF.

The chain joins TRBV7-3 to TRBJ1-5; D remains ambiguous. The CDR3 sequence is 13 residues long. The germline CDR1 and CDR2 sequences are SGHTA and FQGTGA. Deletions cut 5 bases from V and 7 bases from J, with 12 bases between. CDR3 coding DNA: TGTGCCAGCAGCCCAACGTTTAAGCAGCCCCAGCATTTT. Translation gives CASSPTFKQPQHF.

There are a few counts of this clone. The sample has other DNA sequences that encode this CDR3 too. This chain joins TRBV18 and TRBJ1-2; D is unresolved. Germline V gene data show CDR1 as KGHSH and CDR2 as LQKENI. The V end was cut by 5 bases, the J end by 4 bases, with 8 bases between. The CDR3 has 12 amino acids. The CDR3 DNA is TGTGCCAGCTCATCGAACGGCTATGGCTACACCTTC. It encodes CASSSNGYGYTF.

The V and J genes are TRBV7-9 and TRBJ2-5; possible D gene TRBD1, 5 bases. CDR3 length: 14 amino acids. The germline CDR1 and CDR2 sequences are SEHNR and FQNEAQ (reference sequence). V was cut by 1 base and J by 2 bases, with 8 bases left in between. CDR3 amino acids: CASSLGQWQETQYF. CDR3 DNA sequence: TGTGCCAGCAGCTTAGGACAGTGGCAAGAGACCCAGTACTTC.

V and J are TRBV5-4 and TRBJ2-1, with 11 nucleotides matching TRBD2. Trimming removed 3 bases from V and 5 bases from J; junction bases left unmatched: 4. The CDR3 has 15 amino acids. Per the germline V gene, CDR1 is SGHNT and CDR2 is YYREEE (reference sequence). CDR3 in DNA: TGTGCCAGCAGCTGGGGACTAGCGGCGGACAATGAGCAGTTCTTC. This sequence encodes CASSWGLAADNEQFF.

J is TRBJ2-3 and V is TRBV10-3; possibly TRBD1 for D (5 bases). Trimming removed 3 bases from V and 0 bases from J, with 7 bases in between. The V gene's germline CDR1 is ENHRY and CDR2 SYGVKD. The CDR3 extends over 14 amino acids. The DNA of the CDR3 is TGTGCCATCAGTGAAGGGGTAAGCACAGATACGCAGTATTTT. Translating gives CAISEGVSTDTQYF.

V usage is TRBV3-1 (or the pseudogene TRBV3-2) and J usage is TRBJ1-2, with TRBD1 matching 9 bases. Germline V gene sequence: CDR1 LGHDT, CDR2 YNNKEL (reference sequence). The junction had 13 bases not matched to a gene; V was cut back by 6 bases and J by 8 bases. The CDR3 extends over 15 amino acids. The CDR3 DNA reads TGTGCCAGCAGACATGGGACAGGGTTGAAGGGGGGCTACACCTTC. Translating it yields CASRHGTGLKGGYTF.

The chain carries TRBV3-1 (or the pseudogene TRBV3-2) and TRBJ2-7; D unresolved. This CDR3 has 17 residues. V was cut by 3 bases and J by 5 bases, with 23 bases left in between. Germline loops: CDR1 LGHDT, CDR2 YNNKEL (reference sequence). The CDR3 DNA sequence: TGTGCCAGCAGCCACTTCTCCGGTAGAGGCCGAAGCCACGAGCAGTACTTC. Its translation is CASSHFSGRGRSHEQYF.

This clone was counted a single time. The chain links TRBV4-1 to TRBJ1-2; D unclear. Trimming removed 0 bases from V and 4 bases from J, with 9 bases in between. Germline CDR1 reads MGHRA; CDR2 reads YSYEKL. This CDR3 is built from 14 residues. The CDR3 DNA follows: TGCGCCAGCAGCCAAGATAGAACATCCTATGGCTACACCTTC. This codes for CASSQDRTSYGYTF.

The V and J genes are TRBV11-2 and TRBJ2-2, with 9 bases matching TRBD2. CDR3 length: 15 residues. V lost 7 bases to trimming and J lost 4 bases; unmatched junction nucleotides: 7. In germline, CDR1 is SGHAT, CDR2 FQNNGV. Here the CDR3 reads CASKERGALTGELFF. CDR3 DNA: TGTGCCAGCAAGGAGCGGGGGGCTCTCACCGGGGAGCTGTTTTTT.